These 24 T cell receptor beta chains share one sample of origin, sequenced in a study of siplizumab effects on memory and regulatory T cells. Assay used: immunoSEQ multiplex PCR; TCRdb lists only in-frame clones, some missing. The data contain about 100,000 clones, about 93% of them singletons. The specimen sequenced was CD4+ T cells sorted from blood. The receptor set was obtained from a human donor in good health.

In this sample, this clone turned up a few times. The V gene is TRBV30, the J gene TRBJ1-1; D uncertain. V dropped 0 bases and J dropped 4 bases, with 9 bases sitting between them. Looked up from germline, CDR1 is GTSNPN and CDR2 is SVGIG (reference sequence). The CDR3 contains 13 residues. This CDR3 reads CAWSVRIGTEAFF. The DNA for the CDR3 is TGTGCCTGGAGTGTCCGGATCGGCACTGAAGCTTTCTTT.

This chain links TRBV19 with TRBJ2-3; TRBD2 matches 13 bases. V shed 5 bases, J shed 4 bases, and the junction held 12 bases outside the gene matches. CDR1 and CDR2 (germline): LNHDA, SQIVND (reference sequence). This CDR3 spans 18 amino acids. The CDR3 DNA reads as TGTGCCAGTAGTTCCCCGCCCGGGACTAGCGGGATATCAGATACGCAGTATTTT. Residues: CASSSPPGTSGISDTQYF. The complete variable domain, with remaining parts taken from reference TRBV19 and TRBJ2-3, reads DGGITQSPKYLFRKEGQNVTLSCEQNLNHDAMYWYRQDPGQGLRLIYYSQIVNDFQKGDIAEGYSVSREKKESFPLTVTSAQKNPTAFYLCASSSPPGTSGISDTQYFGPGTRLTVL.

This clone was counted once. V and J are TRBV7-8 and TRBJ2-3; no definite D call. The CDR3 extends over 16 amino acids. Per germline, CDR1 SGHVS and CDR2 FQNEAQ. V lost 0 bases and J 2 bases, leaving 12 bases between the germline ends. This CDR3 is CASSLARGRSTDTQYF. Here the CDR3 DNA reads TGTGCCAGCAGCTTAGCGCGAGGACGATCCACAGATACGCAGTATTTT. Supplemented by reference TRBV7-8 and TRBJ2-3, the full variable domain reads GAGVSQSPRYKVAKRGQDVALRCDPISGHVSLFWYQQALGQGPEFLTYFQNEAQLDKSGLPSDRFFAERPEGSVSTLKIQRTQQEDSAVYLCASSLARGRSTDTQYFGPGTRLTVL.

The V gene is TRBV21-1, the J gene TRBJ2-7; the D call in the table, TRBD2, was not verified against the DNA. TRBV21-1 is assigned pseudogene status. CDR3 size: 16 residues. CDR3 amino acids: CARSCISGSFCGEQYF. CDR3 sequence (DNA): TGTGCCAGGTCCTGTATCAGCGGGAGCTTCTGTGGGGAGCAGTACTTC.

As DNA, the CDR3 is TGCGCCACCAAAGCGGGAGTGACTTACAATGAGCAGTTCTTC. As protein: CATKAGVTYNEQFF. J is TRBJ2-1 and V is TRBV5-1; 8 bases line up with TRBD2. The germline CDR1 and CDR2 sequences are SGHRS and YFSETQ. The CDR3 consists of 14 residues. V trimming: 9 bases; J trimming: 4 bases; junction bases outside the gene matches: 9. Supplemented by reference TRBV5-1 and TRBJ2-1, the full variable domain reads KAGVTQTPRYLIKTRGQQVTLSCSPISGHRSVSWYQQTPGQGLQFLFEYFSETQRNKGNFPGRFSGRQFSNSRSEMNVSTLELGDSALYLCATKAGVTYNEQFFGPGTRLTVL.

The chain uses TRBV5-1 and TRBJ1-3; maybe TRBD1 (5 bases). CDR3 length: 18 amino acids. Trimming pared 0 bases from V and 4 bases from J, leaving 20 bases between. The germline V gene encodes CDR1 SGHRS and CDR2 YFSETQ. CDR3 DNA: TGCGCCAGCAGCTTGGTGACCCCAGGGAGCACTCGGGGAAACACCATATATTTT. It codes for CASSLVTPGSTRGNTIYF.

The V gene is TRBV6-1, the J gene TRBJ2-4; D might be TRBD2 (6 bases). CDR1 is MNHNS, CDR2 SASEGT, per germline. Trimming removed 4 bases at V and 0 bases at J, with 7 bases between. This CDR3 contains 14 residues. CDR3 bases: TGTGCCAGCAGTGGGGGACTAGCCAAAAACATTCAGTACTTC. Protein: CASSGGLAKNIQYF.

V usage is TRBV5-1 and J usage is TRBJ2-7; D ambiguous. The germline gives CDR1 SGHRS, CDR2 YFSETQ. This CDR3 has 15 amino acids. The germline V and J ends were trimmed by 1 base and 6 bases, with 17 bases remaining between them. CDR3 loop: CASSLTAEPLAEQYF. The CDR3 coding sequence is TGCGCCAGCAGCTTGACGGCGGAACCTCTTGCCGAGCAGTACTTC. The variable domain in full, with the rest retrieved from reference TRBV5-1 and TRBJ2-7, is KAGVTQTPRYLIKTRGQQVTLSCSPISGHRSVSWYQQTPGQGLQFLFEYFSETQRNKGNFPGRFSGRQFSNSRSEMNVSTLELGDSALYLCASSLTAEPLAEQYFGPGTRLTVT.

In DNA form, the CDR3 reads TGTGCCAGTAGTCCGACTAGGGGGGAGACCCAGTACTTC. This translates into CASSPTRGETQYF. V is TRBV19 and J is TRBJ2-5; either TRBD1 or TRBD2 may supply D (6 bases each). Germline V gives CDR1 LNHDA, CDR2 SQIVND (reference sequence). V dropped 5 bases and J dropped 5 bases, with 12 bases sitting between them. The CDR3 is 13 residues long.

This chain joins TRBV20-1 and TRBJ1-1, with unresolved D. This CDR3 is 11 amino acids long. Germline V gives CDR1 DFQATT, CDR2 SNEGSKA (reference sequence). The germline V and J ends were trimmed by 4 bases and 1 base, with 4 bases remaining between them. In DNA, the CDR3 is TGCAGTGCTAAGTGGAACACTGAAGCTTTCTTT. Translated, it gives CSAKWNTEAFF.

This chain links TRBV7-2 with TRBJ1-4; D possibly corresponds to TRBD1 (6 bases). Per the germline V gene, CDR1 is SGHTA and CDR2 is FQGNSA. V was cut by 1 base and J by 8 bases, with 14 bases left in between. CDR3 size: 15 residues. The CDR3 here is CASSLGGGGYEKLFF. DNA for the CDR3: TGTGCCAGCAGCTTAGGTGGAGGGGGTTACGAAAAACTGTTTTTT.

CDR3 DNA sequence: TGTGCCAGCAGCTCAGCCGGACTAGCGGCCTCCTACAATGAGCAGTTCTTC. Translated, it gives CASSSAGLAASYNEQFF. The chain employs TRBV11-2 and TRBJ2-1; TRBD2 agrees at 10 bases. The CDR3 is made up of 17 amino acids. Germline trimming cut 4 bases from V and 0 bases from J; bases unmatched to any gene: 6. Germline V CDR1 and CDR2: SGHAT, FQNNGV.

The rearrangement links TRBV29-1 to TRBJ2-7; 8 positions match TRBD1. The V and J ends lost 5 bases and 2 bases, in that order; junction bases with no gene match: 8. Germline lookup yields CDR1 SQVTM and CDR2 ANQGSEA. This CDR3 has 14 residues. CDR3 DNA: TGCAGCGTTTTGGGACAGGTTAAACCCTACGAGCAGTACTTC. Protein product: CSVLGQVKPYEQYF.

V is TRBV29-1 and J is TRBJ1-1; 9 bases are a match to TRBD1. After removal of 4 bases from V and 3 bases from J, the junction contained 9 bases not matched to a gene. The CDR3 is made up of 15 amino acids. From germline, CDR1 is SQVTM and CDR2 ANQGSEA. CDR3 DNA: TGCAGCGTTGGGACAGGGGTCCTGGGGGACACTGAAGCTTTCTTT. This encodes CSVGTGVLGDTEAFF.

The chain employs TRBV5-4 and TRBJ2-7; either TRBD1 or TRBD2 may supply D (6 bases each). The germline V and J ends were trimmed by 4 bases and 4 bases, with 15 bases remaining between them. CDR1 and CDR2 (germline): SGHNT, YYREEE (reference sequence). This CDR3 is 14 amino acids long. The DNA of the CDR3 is TGTGCCAGCAGCCCGGGGGCTACCAGGTACGAGCAGTACTTC. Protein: CASSPGATRYEQYF.

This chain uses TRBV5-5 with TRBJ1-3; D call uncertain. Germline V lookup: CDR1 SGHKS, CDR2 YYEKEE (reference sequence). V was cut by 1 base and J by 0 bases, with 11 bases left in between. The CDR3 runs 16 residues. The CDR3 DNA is TGTGCCAGCAGCTTGCCGGAGTGGGGCTCTGGAAACACCATATATTTT. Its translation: CASSLPEWGSGNTIYF.

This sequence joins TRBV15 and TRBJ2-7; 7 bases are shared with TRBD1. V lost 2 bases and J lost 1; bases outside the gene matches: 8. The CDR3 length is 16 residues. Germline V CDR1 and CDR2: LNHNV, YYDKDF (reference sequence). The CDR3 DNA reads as TGTGCCACCAGCAGAACCTCCGGGACAGCGTCCTACGAGCAGTACTTC. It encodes CATSRTSGTASYEQYF.

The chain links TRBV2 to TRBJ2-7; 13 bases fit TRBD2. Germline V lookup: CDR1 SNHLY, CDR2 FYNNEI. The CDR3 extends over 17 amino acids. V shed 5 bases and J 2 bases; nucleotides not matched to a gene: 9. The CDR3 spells CASSPGLAGQRPYEQYF. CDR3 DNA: TGTGCCAGCAGTCCGGGACTAGCGGGACAGCGTCCCTACGAGCAGTACTTC.

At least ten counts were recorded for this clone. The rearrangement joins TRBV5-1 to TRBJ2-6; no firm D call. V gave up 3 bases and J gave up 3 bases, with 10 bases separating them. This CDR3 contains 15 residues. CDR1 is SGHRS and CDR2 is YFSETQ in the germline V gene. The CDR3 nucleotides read TGCGCCAGCAGCTACCGGGTTGGTGGGGCCAACGTCCTGACTTTC. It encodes CASSYRVGGANVLTF.

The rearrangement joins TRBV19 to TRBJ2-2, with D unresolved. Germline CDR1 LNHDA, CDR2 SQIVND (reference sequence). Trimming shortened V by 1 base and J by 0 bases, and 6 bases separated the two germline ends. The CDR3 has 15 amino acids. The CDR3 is CASSIVQTNTGELFF. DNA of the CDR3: TGTGCCAGTAGTATAGTACAGACGAACACCGGGGAGCTGTTTTTT.

CDR3 nucleotides: TGCAGCGTTCGAGGGACCGCTAGGGGCGAGCAGTACTTC. Amino acids: CSVRGTARGEQYF. The chain joins TRBV29-1 to TRBJ2-7; either TRBD1 or TRBD2 may supply D (5 bases each). The ends were cut back, 5 bases at V and 6 bases at J, with 17 bases in the middle. The germline V gene encodes CDR1 SQVTM and CDR2 ANQGSEA. The CDR3 covers 13 residues.

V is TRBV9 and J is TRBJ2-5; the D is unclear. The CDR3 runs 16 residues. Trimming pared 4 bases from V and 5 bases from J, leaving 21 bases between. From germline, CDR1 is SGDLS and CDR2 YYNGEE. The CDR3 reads CASSPNVGLLGETQYF. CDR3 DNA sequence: TGTGCCAGCAGCCCGAACGTTGGGCTACTGGGGGAGACCCAGTACTTC.

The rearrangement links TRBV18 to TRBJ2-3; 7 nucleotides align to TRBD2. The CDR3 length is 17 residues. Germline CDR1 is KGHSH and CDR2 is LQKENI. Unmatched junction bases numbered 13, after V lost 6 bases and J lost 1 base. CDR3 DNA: TGTGCCAGCTCGTGGCGGGGGAGGCTACCGGGCACAGATACGCAGTATTTT. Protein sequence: CASSWRGRLPGTDTQYF. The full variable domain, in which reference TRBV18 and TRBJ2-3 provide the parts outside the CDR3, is NAGVMQNPRHLVRRRGQEARLRCSPMKGHSHVYWYRQLPEEGLKFMVYLQKENIIDESGMPKERFSAEFPKEGPSILRIQQVVRGDSAAYFCASSWRGRLPGTDTQYFGPGTRLTVL.

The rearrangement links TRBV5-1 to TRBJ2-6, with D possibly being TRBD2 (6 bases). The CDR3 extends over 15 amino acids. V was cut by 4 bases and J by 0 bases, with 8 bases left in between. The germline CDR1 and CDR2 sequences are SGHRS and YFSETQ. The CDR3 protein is CASSPEGSGANVLTF. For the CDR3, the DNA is TGCGCCAGCAGCCCGGAGGGCTCTGGGGCCAACGTCCTGACTTTC.